This T cell receptor beta chain was found in a study of T cell changes during pregnancy in multiple sclerosis. This CDR3 spans 14 amino acids. Trimming cost V 2 bases and J 5 bases; bases outside gene matches: 6. From germline, CDR1 is MDHEN and CDR2 SYDVKM. Measured with immunoSEQ multiplex PCR; TCRdb has only the in-frame clones, and not every one. Here the sample spans about 51,000 clones, around 93% being singletons. J is TRBJ2-7 and V is TRBV28, with 7 bases matching TRBD2. The sample here was peripheral blood, taken in the second trimester of pregnancy. The clonotype originates from a female donor with multiple sclerosis, enrolled in a pregnancy study. The CDR3 nucleotides are TGTGCCAGCAGTTTACCCAGACTAGCTCACGAGCAGTACTTC. Its translation is CASSLPRLAHEQYF.